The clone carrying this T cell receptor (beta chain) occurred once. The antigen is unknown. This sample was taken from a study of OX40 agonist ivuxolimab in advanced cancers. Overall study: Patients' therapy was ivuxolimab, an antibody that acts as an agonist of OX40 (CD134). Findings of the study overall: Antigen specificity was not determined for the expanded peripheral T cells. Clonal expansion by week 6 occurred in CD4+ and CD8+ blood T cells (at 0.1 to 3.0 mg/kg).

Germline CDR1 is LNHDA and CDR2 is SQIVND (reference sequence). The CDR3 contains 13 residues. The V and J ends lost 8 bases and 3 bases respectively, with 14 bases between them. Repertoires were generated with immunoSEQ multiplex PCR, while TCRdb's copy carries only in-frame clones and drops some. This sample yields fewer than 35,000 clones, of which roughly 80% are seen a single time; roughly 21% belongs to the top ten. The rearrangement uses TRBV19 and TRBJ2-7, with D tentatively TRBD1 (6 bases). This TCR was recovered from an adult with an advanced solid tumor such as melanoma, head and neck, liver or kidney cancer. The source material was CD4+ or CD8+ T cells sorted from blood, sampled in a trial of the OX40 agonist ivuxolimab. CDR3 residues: CASRLGQNYEQYF. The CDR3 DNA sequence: TGTGCCAGTCGATTAGGACAGAACTACGAGCAGTACTTC.